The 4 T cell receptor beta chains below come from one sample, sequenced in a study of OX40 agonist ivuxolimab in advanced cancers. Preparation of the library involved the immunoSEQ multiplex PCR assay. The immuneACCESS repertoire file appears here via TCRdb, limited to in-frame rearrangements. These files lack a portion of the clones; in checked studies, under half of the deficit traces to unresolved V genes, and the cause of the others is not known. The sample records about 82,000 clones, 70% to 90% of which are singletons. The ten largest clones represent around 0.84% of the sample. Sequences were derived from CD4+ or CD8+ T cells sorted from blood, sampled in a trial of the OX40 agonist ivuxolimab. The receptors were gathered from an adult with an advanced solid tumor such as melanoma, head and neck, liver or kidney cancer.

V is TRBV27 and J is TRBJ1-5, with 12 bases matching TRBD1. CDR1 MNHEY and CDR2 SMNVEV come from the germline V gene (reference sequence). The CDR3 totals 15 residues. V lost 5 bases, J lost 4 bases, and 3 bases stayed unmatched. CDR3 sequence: CASSRDRGRNQPQHF. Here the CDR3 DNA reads TGTGCCAGCAGTCGGGACAGGGGGCGAAATCAGCCCCAGCATTTT.

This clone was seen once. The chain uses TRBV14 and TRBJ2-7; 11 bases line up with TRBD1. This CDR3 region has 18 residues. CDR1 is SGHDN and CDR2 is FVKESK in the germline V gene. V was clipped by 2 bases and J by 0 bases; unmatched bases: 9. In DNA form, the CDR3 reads TGTGCCAGCAGCCAAATCACGGGACAGGGGGAATCCTCCTACGAGCAGTACTTC. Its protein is CASSQITGQGESSYEQYF.

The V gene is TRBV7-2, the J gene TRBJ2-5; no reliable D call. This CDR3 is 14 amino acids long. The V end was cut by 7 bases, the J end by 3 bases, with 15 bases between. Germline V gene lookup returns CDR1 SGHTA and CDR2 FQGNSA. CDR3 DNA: TGTGCCAGCACCCTCATGGGCGGAGAAGAGACCCAGTACTTC. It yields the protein CASTLMGGEETQYF.

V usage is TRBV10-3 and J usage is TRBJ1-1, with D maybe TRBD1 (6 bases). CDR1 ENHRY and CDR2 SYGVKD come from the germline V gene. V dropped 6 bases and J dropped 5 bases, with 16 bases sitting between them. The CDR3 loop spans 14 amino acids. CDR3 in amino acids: CAISTGGRGTEAFF. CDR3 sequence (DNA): TGTGCCATCAGCACGGGGGGGCGCGGGACTGAAGCTTTCTTT.